This T cell receptor (beta chain) was sequenced during a study of OX40 agonist ivuxolimab in advanced cancers. Overall study results and limits: Expanded clones were, on average, more numerous among CD8+ T cells than CD4+.

This table comes from immunoSEQ multiplex PCR, and its TCRdb copy is limited to in-frame clones, with some not included. Among about 78,000 clones listed, approximately 80% were seen once. If patients had autoimmune disease history or systemic immunosuppression, they were excluded. Notes on this clone: Its cognate antigen is unknown.

Trimming removed 6 bases from V and 4 bases from J; junction bases left unmatched: 8. The CDR3 has 14 residues. Germline assignment: CDR1 SGHRS and CDR2 YFSETQ. Source: CD4+ or CD8+ T cells sorted from blood, taken in a trial of the OX40 agonist ivuxolimab. This receptor was taken from an adult with an advanced solid tumor such as melanoma, head and neck, liver or kidney cancer. The gene calls are TRBV5-1 and TRBJ2-5; 8 bases match TRBD2. The CDR3 region has the DNA TGCGCCAGCACCAGAGCGGGAGTCTTAGAGACCCAGTACTTC. Its translation: CASTRAGVLETQYF.